This T cell receptor (beta chain) stems from a study of shared clonotypes between healthy human individuals. Broader study findings: Sampling covered blood only; tissue repertoires likely differ.

CDR1 and CDR2 (germline): SQVTM, ANQGSEA. The CDR3 extends over 14 amino acids. Trimming removed 7 bases at V and 8 bases at J, with 20 bases between. Assay used: immunoSEQ multiplex PCR; TCRdb lists only in-frame clones, some missing. Altogether about 2 million clones are present, 85% to 95% being singletons, with the ten largest covering about 0.13%. Note on this clone: Its target is not known.

The sample consisted of naive CD4+ T cells sorted from blood. Subset here: CD45RA+ positively selected. This chain joins TRBV29-1 and TRBJ1-4; D is undetermined. The clonotype originates from a man aged 18 to 29 in good health. CDR3 coding DNA: TGCAGCGCCGGACCATCTCTGGAGGGCGAAAAACTGTTTTTT. This translates into CSAGPSLEGEKLFF.